The rows below give T cell receptor beta chains drawn from one sample of a study of T cell changes during pregnancy in multiple sclerosis. Sequencing was performed with immunoSEQ multiplex PCR; in TCRdb, only in-frame clones are kept and a portion is missing. Of about 41,000 clones listed, around nine tenths were seen once; the top ten hold roughly 5%. Sequenced here: peripheral blood, sampled in the first trimester of pregnancy. The receptors here all came from a female donor in good health, enrolled as a control in a pregnancy study. CDR3s include the opening cysteine and the closing phenylalanine or tryptophan. D genes are given only for firm matches. A clone size is listed for some rows: how often the clone was seen (once, few, many), or a class if it is expanded.

DNA	CDR3	V	J	length	D	size
TGTGCCAGCAGCGGGACTAGCGGGAGTGAGACCCAGTACTTC	CASSGTSGSETQYF	TRBV13	TRBJ2-5	14	TRBD2	-
TGTGCCAGCAGCTTGGCCCCAGGGGCCAGCTCTGGGGCCAACGTCCTGACTTTC	CASSLAPGASSGANVLTF	TRBV5-5	TRBJ2-6	18	-	-
TGTGCCAGCAGTGGAGTCCCGGGACTAGCGGGAACCGCGAACACCGGGGAGCTGTTTTTT	CASSGVPGLAGTANTGELFF	TRBV6-4	TRBJ2-2	20	TRBD2	-
TGTGCCAGCGGGTCCGGGACTAGCGATAACAATGAGCAGTTCTTC	CASGSGTSDNNEQFF	TRBV6-4	TRBJ2-1	15	TRBD2	few
TGCGCCAGACACAACGGGAGGGCCAAAGATACGCAGTATTTT	CARHNGRAKDTQYF	TRBV5-1	TRBJ2-3	14	TRBD2	once
TGTGCCAGCACTGAGAGGGGCAGGGGGCTAAGGAGGGACACTGAAGCTTTCTTT	CASTERGRGLRRDTEAFF	TRBV2	TRBJ1-1	18	TRBD1	-
TGCGCCAGCAGTATTGGAGCGGGAGCGGGGGAGACCCAGTACTTC	CASSIGAGAGETQYF	TRBV5-1	TRBJ2-5	15	TRBD2	-
TGTGCCAGCAGCCCCAGACGGGATGGGAGCTCCTACAATGAGCAGTTCTTC	CASSPRRDGSSYNEQFF	TRBV11-2	TRBJ2-1	17	-	-
TGTGCCAGCATCGGACAGCGGGACTACGAGCAGTACTTC	CASIGQRDYEQYF	TRBV6-1	TRBJ2-7	13	-	once
TGTGCCTGGAGTGTAGCTTCACCCCTCCACTTT	CAWSVASPLHF	TRBV30	TRBJ1-6	11	-	-
TGTGCCAGCAGCTCCGGACTTCAGCCCTCCTACGAGCAGTACTTC	CASSSGLQPSYEQYF	TRBV13	TRBJ2-7	15	-	-
TGTGCCAGCAGCCCAGGGACAGCTTATAGCAATCAGCCCCAGCATTTT	CASSPGTAYSNQPQHF	TRBV6-6	TRBJ1-5	16	TRBD1	-
TGTGCCAGCACGCGGGAAGGGGGCGCGATAACCCCCCGATATGGCTACACCTTC	CASTREGGAITPRYGYTF	TRBV5-4	TRBJ1-2	18	TRBD1	-
TGTGCCTGGAGTTGGCAGTACAATGAGCAGTTCTTC	CAWSWQYNEQFF	TRBV30	TRBJ2-1	12	-	-
TGTGCCAGCACCCTACTAGAGGGGGGGGGAGAGACCCAGTACTTC	CASTLLEGGGETQYF	TRBV7-9	TRBJ2-5	15	-	once
TGTGCCAGCAGCGTCACTAGGAGCGGGGAGACCCAGTACTTC	CASSVTRSGETQYF	TRBV2	TRBJ2-5	14	-	-
TGTGCCAGCGGTACACTAGCGGGGGGGCGCGAGCAGTTCTTC	CASGTLAGGREQFF	TRBV14	TRBJ2-1	14	TRBD2	-
TGTGCCAGCAGCCCGGGGAAGTTGCGGGGCAATGAGCAGTTCTTC	CASSPGKLRGNEQFF	TRBV7-6	TRBJ2-1	15	-	-
TGCAGCGCCAGACAGGGGGCCGGGGAGACCCAGTACTTC	CSARQGAGETQYF	TRBV29-1	TRBJ2-5	13	TRBD1	-
TGTGCCAGCGCTTCAGGGGGAAACACTGAAGCTTTCTTT	CASASGGNTEAFF	TRBV19	TRBJ1-1	13	TRBD1	-
TGTGCCAGCAGCTCGGGGAGGTTAGAGTACGGCTCTGGGGCCAACGTCCTGACTTTC	CASSSGRLEYGSGANVLTF	TRBV9	TRBJ2-6	19	-	-
TGTGCCAGCAGCTTAGATGGGCGGCAGGGGACTGGAAACACCATATATTTT	CASSLDGRQGTGNTIYF	TRBV11-3	TRBJ1-3	17	-	once
TGTGCCAGTAGTATACAGGACTCCCGATCCTACAATGAGCAGTTCTTC	CASSIQDSRSYNEQFF	TRBV19	TRBJ2-1	16	-	-
TGCGCCAGCAGGGCAGGGGCTAATAGCAATCAGCCCCAGCATTTT	CASRAGANSNQPQHF	TRBV5-1	TRBJ1-5	15	-	-
TGCGCCAGCAAGGGACAGGGCCCCACAGATACGCAGTATTTT	CASKGQGPTDTQYF	TRBV5-1	TRBJ2-3	14	TRBD1	once
TGCGCCAGCAGCTTGGCGGGGTTCTCCTACAATGAGCAGTTCTTC	CASSLAGFSYNEQFF	TRBV5-1	TRBJ2-1	15	-	few